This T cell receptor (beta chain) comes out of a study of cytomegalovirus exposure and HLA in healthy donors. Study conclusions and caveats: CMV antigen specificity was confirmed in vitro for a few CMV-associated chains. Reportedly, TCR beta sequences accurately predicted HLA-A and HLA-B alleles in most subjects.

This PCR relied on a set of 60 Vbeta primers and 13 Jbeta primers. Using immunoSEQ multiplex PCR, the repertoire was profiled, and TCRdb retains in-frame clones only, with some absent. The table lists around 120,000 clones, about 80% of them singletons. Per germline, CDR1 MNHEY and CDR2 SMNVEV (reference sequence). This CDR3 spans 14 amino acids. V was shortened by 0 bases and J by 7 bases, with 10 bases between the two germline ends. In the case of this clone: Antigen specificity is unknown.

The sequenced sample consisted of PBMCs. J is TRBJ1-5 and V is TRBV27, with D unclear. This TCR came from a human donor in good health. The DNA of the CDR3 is TGTGCCAGCAGTTTATCGTCGGGAGGGCAGCCCCAGCATTTT. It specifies CASSLSSGGQPQHF.